Listed here are 30 T cell receptor beta chains from one sample, sequenced in a study of OX40 agonist ivuxolimab in advanced cancers. Produced via immunoSEQ multiplex PCR; TCRdb's table is partial and in-frame only. The data contain some 65,000 clones, roughly 87% of them singletons. Specimen: CD4+ or CD8+ T cells sorted from blood, collected in a trial of the OX40 agonist ivuxolimab. The receptors come from an adult with an advanced solid tumor such as melanoma, head and neck, liver or kidney cancer.

This clone was seen just once. The chain links TRBV27 to TRBJ2-3; D gene ambiguous. Per germline, CDR1 MNHEY and CDR2 SMNVEV (reference sequence). Deletions cut 0 bases from V and 5 bases from J, with 15 bases between. The CDR3 totals 16 residues. The CDR3 protein is CASSLSRLPLIDTQYF. CDR3 nucleotide sequence: TGTGCCAGCAGTTTATCCCGGCTTCCGTTAATAGATACGCAGTATTTT.

The CDR3 reads CASRPPGQGVVNTQYF. CDR3 nucleotides: TGTGCCAGCAGACCTCCGGGACAGGGCGTAGTGAATACGCAGTATTTT. This chain uses TRBV28 with TRBJ2-3; 9 bases match TRBD1. The CDR3 is 16 amino acids. Germline trimming cut 6 bases from V and 7 bases from J; bases unmatched to any gene: 14. The V gene's germline CDR1 is MDHEN and CDR2 SYDVKM.

The J gene is TRBJ2-7, the V gene TRBV11-2; TRBD2 might be the D (5 bases). The CDR3 is made up of 15 amino acids. Per the germline V gene, CDR1 is SGHAT and CDR2 is FQNNGV. Trimming took off 5 bases at V and 0 bases at J, with 14 bases between the two ends. The CDR3 sequence is CASSPSIGVSYEQYF. The CDR3 DNA follows: TGTGCCAGCAGCCCTAGCATTGGGGTCTCCTACGAGCAGTACTTC.

The chain has TRBV19 and TRBJ1-5, with D possibly TRBD1 on 5 matching bases. The ends were cut back, 5 bases at V and 2 bases at J, with 16 bases in the middle. This CDR3 is 16 amino acids long. Germline assignment: CDR1 LNHDA and CDR2 SQIVND (reference sequence). CDR3 bases: TGTGCCAGTAGTGCCCTCAGGGAAAATGGCAATCAGCCCCAGCATTTT. The encoded protein is CASSALRENGNQPQHF.

V and J are TRBV13 and TRBJ2-3; D uncertain. The CDR3 length is 11 residues. In germline, CDR1 is PRHDT, CDR2 FYEKMQ (reference sequence). Trimming removed 1 base from V and 6 bases from J, with 2 bases in between. CDR3 in DNA: TGTGCCAGCAGCTTAGCCGATACGCAGTATTTT. Encoded protein: CASSLADTQYF. Variable domain in full (rest from reference TRBV13 and TRBJ2-3): AAGVIQSPRHLIKEKRETATLKCYPIPRHDTVYWYQQGPGQDPQFLISFYEKMQSDKGSIPDRFSAQQFSDYHSELNMSSLELGDSALYFCASSLADTQYFGPGTRLTVL.

This clone was counted a few times. The V gene is TRBV6-1, the J gene TRBJ1-2; D gene uncertain. Germline V gene data show CDR1 as MNHNS and CDR2 as SASEGT. CDR3 length: 11 residues. The V and J ends lost 3 bases and 8 bases respectively, with 7 bases between them. CDR3: CASSDLPGYTF. The CDR3 DNA is TGTGCCAGCAGTGATTTACCCGGCTACACCTTC.

V is TRBV27 and J is TRBJ2-7, with 8 bases lining up with TRBD1. Per the germline V gene, CDR1 is MNHEY and CDR2 is SMNVEV (reference sequence). V was clipped by 10 bases and J by 1 base; unmatched bases: 6. The CDR3 totals 13 residues. Written as DNA, the CDR3 is TGTGCCACGGAGGACAGGGCTTCCTACGAGCAGTACTTC. It codes for CATEDRASYEQYF.

The CDR3 reads CASSQDGRGYEQFF. The CDR3 bases are TGTGCCAGCAGCCAGGACGGGAGAGGCTATGAGCAGTTCTTC. The chain couples TRBV4-2 to TRBJ2-1; a weak D match, TRBD2 (6 bases). V lost 3 bases and J 8 bases, leaving 14 bases between the germline ends. Germline V gene sequence: CDR1 LGHNA, CDR2 YNFKEQ. This CDR3 is built from 14 residues.

This chain connects TRBV4-2 to TRBJ2-1, with 9 bases that match TRBD2. The germline V gene has CDR1 LGHNA and CDR2 YNFKEQ. The CDR3 consists of 16 residues. Trimming took 4 bases from V and 7 from J; bases not matched to a gene: 11. CDR3: CASSLVGAGGGNEQFF. CDR3 coding DNA: TGTGCCAGCAGCCTAGTGGGAGCGGGGGGCGGGAATGAGCAGTTCTTC.

This chain connects TRBV5-1 to TRBJ2-3; the match to TRBD1 covers 11 bases. The CDR3 sequence is 18 residues long. The V gene's germline CDR1 is SGHRS and CDR2 YFSETQ. V trimming: 2 bases; J trimming: 4 bases; junction bases outside the gene matches: 12. As DNA, the CDR3 is TGCGCCAGCAGCTTAACCCCCGGGACAGGGGGTAGAGCAGATACGCAGTATTTT. The encoded protein is CASSLTPGTGGRADTQYF.

The chain carries TRBV18 and TRBJ1-2; maybe TRBD1 (6 bases). CDR3 length: 17 amino acids. Germline CDR1 and CDR2: KGHSH and LQKENI. V shed 4 bases and J shed 2 bases, with 20 bases lying between them. The CDR3 sequence: CASSQINRDTRNYGYTF. In DNA form, the CDR3 reads TGTGCCAGCTCACAGATTAACCGGGACACCAGAAACTATGGCTACACCTTC.

The chain has TRBV18 and TRBJ1-4; 9 bases fit TRBD1. V was clipped by 4 bases and J by 7 bases; unmatched bases: 10. This CDR3 is built from 16 residues. Germline CDR1 is KGHSH and CDR2 is LQKENI. CDR3 coding DNA: TGTGCCAGCTCACGCGACAGGACAGGGGTTTCTGAAAAACTGTTTTTT. This codes for CASSRDRTGVSEKLFF.

A few counts support this clone. The rearrangement links TRBV7-8 to TRBJ1-5; 7 bases are shared with TRBD1. V was pared by 5 bases and J by 5 bases, with 9 bases of the junction left unmatched. Germline CDR1 reads SGHVS; CDR2 reads FQNEAQ. CDR3 size: 15 residues. The CDR3 loop is CASSHRGAGYQPQHF. The CDR3 DNA sequence: TGTGCCAGCAGCCACAGGGGCGCGGGATATCAGCCCCAGCATTTT.

This clone has just a few counts. The chain couples TRBV15 to TRBJ1-2; D remains ambiguous. CDR1 and CDR2 from the germline V gene are LNHNV and YYDKDF (reference sequence). This CDR3 is 16 amino acids long. Trimming removed 5 bases from V and 2 bases from J, with 18 bases in between. The CDR3 sequence: CATSPADLLLNYGYTF. The CDR3 DNA follows: TGTGCCACCAGCCCCGCCGACCTGTTGTTGAACTATGGCTACACCTTC. The variable domain in full, completed from reference TRBV15 and TRBJ1-2, reads DAMVIQNPRYQVTQFGKPVTLSCSQTLNHNVMYWYQQKSSQAPKLLFHYYDKDFNNEADTPDNFQSRRPNTSFCFLDIRSPGLGDTAMYLCATSPADLLLNYGYTFGSGTRLTVV.

The rearrangement uses TRBV5-8 and TRBJ1-1; maybe TRBD1 (5 bases). V was cut by 4 bases and J by 0 bases, with 13 bases left in between. This CDR3 is built from 15 residues. The germline CDR1 and CDR2 sequences are SGHTS and YDEGEE. The CDR3: CASSGGWGLNTEAFF. The CDR3 coding sequence is TGTGCCAGCAGCGGTGGATGGGGCTTGAACACTGAAGCTTTCTTT.

V usage is TRBV27 and J usage is TRBJ2-1; D possibly corresponds to TRBD2 (6 bases). This CDR3 has 15 residues. V lost 3 bases to trimming and J lost 10 bases, with 19 bases between them. Germline CDR1 MNHEY, CDR2 SMNVEV (reference sequence). The CDR3 sequence: CASSFGAGISGEQFF. The CDR3 DNA is TGTGCCAGCAGTTTCGGGGCGGGGATTTCAGGAGAGCAGTTCTTC.

The V gene is TRBV29-1, the J gene TRBJ2-7; no reliable D call. The CDR3 has 14 amino acids. Germline V gene data show CDR1 as SQVTM and CDR2 as ANQGSEA. Trimming pared 4 bases from V and 0 bases from J, leaving 13 bases between. CDR3 residues: CSVVVQVFSYEQYF. In DNA, the CDR3 is TGCAGCGTTGTCGTCCAAGTCTTCTCCTACGAGCAGTACTTC.

The V call is TRBV27, the J call TRBJ2-7; 9 nucleotides align to TRBD2. J was trimmed by 3 bases and V by 4 bases; bases with no gene match: 7. The CDR3 is 15 residues long. Per the germline V gene, CDR1 is MNHEY and CDR2 is SMNVEV (reference sequence). CDR3 in DNA: TGTGCCAGCAGTTATTTAGCGGGGGAGGTCTACGAGCAGTACTTC. Amino acid sequence: CASSYLAGEVYEQYF.

The gene calls are TRBV10-3 and TRBJ2-1; D remains ambiguous. The CDR3 has 11 residues. Trimming removed 8 bases from V and 5 bases from J, with 7 bases in between. From germline, CDR1 is ENHRY and CDR2 SYGVKD. The CDR3 is CAIGIDNEQFF. CDR3 bases: TGTGCCATCGGGATAGACAATGAGCAGTTCTTC.

The gene calls are TRBV10-2 and TRBJ1-5; the D gene is possibly TRBD1 (5 bases). The CDR3 extends over 14 amino acids. Germline V CDR1 and CDR2: WSHSY, SAAADI. V shed 2 bases and J shed 1 base, with 6 bases lying between them. This CDR3 is CASSEGTSNQPQHF. The CDR3 bases are TGCGCCAGCAGTGAGGGGACCAGCAATCAGCCCCAGCATTTT.

A few counts support this clone. The chain couples TRBV18 to TRBJ1-1, with 11 positions matching TRBD1. Germline CDR1 reads KGHSH; CDR2 reads LQKENI. With V trimmed by 5 bases and J by 4 bases, 3 bases remained unmatched. This CDR3 has 14 residues. Here the CDR3 reads CASSGDRGSTEAFF. The DNA for the CDR3 is TGTGCCAGCTCAGGGGACAGGGGGTCCACTGAAGCTTTCTTT.

CDR3 sequence (DNA): TGCGCCAGCAGCCAAGTACTAGCGGTGTGGTCAGATACGCAGTATTTT. This encodes CASSQVLAVWSDTQYF. This chain joins TRBV4-1 and TRBJ2-3; TRBD2 matches at 8 bases. Looked up from germline, CDR1 is MGHRA and CDR2 is YSYEKL. V lost 1 base to trimming and J lost 4 bases; unmatched junction nucleotides: 7. The CDR3 has 16 residues.

The V and J genes are TRBV19 and TRBJ1-1, with a possible D match to TRBD1 (5 bases). Trimming took 4 bases from V and 1 from J, leaving 7 bases between them. Germline V gives CDR1 LNHDA, CDR2 SQIVND (reference sequence). The CDR3 is 13 residues long. CDR3 coding DNA: TGTGCCAGTAGTAGAACAGGGAACACTGAAGCTTTCTTT. Amino acids: CASSRTGNTEAFF.

Here the CDR3 DNA reads TGTGCCAGCAGCATCATACCCGGGAGAGGGGCCTACGAGCAGTACTTC. Protein sequence: CASSIIPGRGAYEQYF. This chain links TRBV7-2 with TRBJ2-7, with a possible D match to TRBD2 (6 bases). V dropped 5 bases and J dropped 2 bases, with 19 bases sitting between them. The V gene's germline CDR1 is SGHTA and CDR2 FQGNSA. CDR3 length: 16 residues.

This sequence joins TRBV10-1 and TRBJ1-5; D unresolved. The germline gives CDR1 WNHNN, CDR2 SYGVQD (reference sequence). The CDR3 contains 15 residues. Deletions cut 11 bases from V and 0 bases from J, with 17 bases between. The CDR3 region is CAPLTPAYSNQPQHF. In nucleotides, the CDR3 is TGCGCCCCCCTCACCCCTGCTTATAGCAATCAGCCCCAGCATTTT.

V and J are TRBV6-4 and TRBJ2-3, with a possible D match to TRBD2 (6 bases). The germline gives CDR1 MRHNA, CDR2 SNTAGT. The CDR3 loop spans 16 amino acids. Trimming pared 5 bases from V and 1 base from J, leaving 16 bases between. The CDR3 sequence is CASSLRAEGRTDTQYF. CDR3 nucleotide sequence: TGTGCCAGCAGTTTACGGGCGGAGGGCCGCACAGATACGCAGTATTTT.

The chain links TRBV10-3 to TRBJ1-4, with a tentative D call TRBD1 (6 bases). The V and J ends lost 6 bases and 8 bases respectively, with 13 bases between them. CDR3 size: 13 residues. The V gene's germline CDR1 is ENHRY and CDR2 SYGVKD. CDR3 nucleotides: TGTGCCATCAGCCCCCAGGGGAGGGAAAAACTGTTTTTT. Its protein product is CAISPQGREKLFF.

The chain has TRBV5-4 and TRBJ2-5, with unresolved D. Germline CDR1 and CDR2: SGHNT and YYREEE (reference sequence). Trimming took 4 bases from V and 1 from J, leaving 14 bases between them. This CDR3 is 15 amino acids long. The CDR3 nucleotides read TGTGCCAGCAGCGGAGACTTTCCCTTCCAAGAGACCCAGTACTTC. Translated, it gives CASSGDFPFQETQYF.

This chain uses TRBV5-1 with TRBJ2-3, with 9 nucleotides matching TRBD1. Germline CDR1 SGHRS, CDR2 YFSETQ. The CDR3 spans 17 residues. The V segment lost 2 bases and the J segment 0 bases; nucleotides outside the gene matches: 7. Written as DNA, the CDR3 is TGCGCCAGCAGCTTATTAAAACAGGGGGCGAGCACAGATACGCAGTATTTT. Its protein is CASSLLKQGASTDTQYF. The full variable domain, rest sourced from reference TRBV5-1 and TRBJ2-3, is KAGVTQTPRYLIKTRGQQVTLSCSPISGHRSVSWYQQTPGQGLQFLFEYFSETQRNKGNFPGRFSGRQFSNSRSEMNVSTLELGDSALYLCASSLLKQGASTDTQYFGPGTRLTVL.

The J gene is TRBJ2-5, the V gene TRBV4-2; 8 positions match TRBD2. CDR3 length: 15 amino acids. CDR1 and CDR2 from the germline V gene are LGHNA and YNFKEQ. The V segment lost 3 bases and the J segment 4 bases; nucleotides outside the gene matches: 7. The CDR3 DNA is TGTGCCAGCAGCCACTCGGGGGGGCTTACAGAGACCCAGTACTTC. Translated, it gives CASSHSGGLTETQYF.